The 19 T cell receptor beta chains presented below share a single source sample, sequenced in a study of identical twins. TCRdb called the 5' RACE reads again in MiXCR, with one record for every CDR3 protein. The sample consists of fewer than 550,000 distinct CDR3 sequences, roughly 15% of them appearing once. These data were also filed under a second study, of yellow fever vaccine responses in identical twins.

The sequencing sample was made of CD4+ T cells sorted from blood. The receptors here all came from a woman between 18 and 30 years old in good health.

This chain uses TRBV29-1 with TRBJ2-5; 7 bases are a match to TRBD1. Per the germline V gene, CDR1 is SQVTM and CDR2 is ANQGSEA. The CDR3 spans 14 residues. With V trimmed by 8 bases and J by 1 base, 10 bases remained unmatched. The CDR3 loop is CSFVFGTVQETQYF. The DNA of the CDR3 is TGCAGCTTCGTTTTCGGGACAGTCCAAGAGACCCAGTACTTC.

The rearrangement uses TRBV10-3 and TRBJ1-1, with 9 bases that match TRBD1. Germline lookup yields CDR1 ENHRY and CDR2 SYGVKD. The CDR3 contains 15 residues. V lost 2 bases and J lost 6; bases outside the gene matches: 7. In nucleotides, the CDR3 is TGTGCCATCAGTGAGACAGGGGGCGCTTGGCCTGAAGCTTTCTTT. Protein sequence: CAISETGGAWPEAFF.

There are many counts of this clonotype. V gene TRBV24-1 combines with J gene TRBJ2-2; D is perhaps TRBD1 (6 bases). Trimming removed 1 base from V and 12 bases from J, with 14 bases in between. This CDR3 region has 14 residues. The germline gives CDR1 KGHDR, CDR2 SFDVKD. In DNA, the CDR3 is TGTGCCACCAGTGATTTCCCCACAGGGCGAAAGCTGTTTTTT. Translated, it gives CATSDFPTGRKLFF.

This clonotype was observed a handful of times. This chain joins TRBV3-1 and TRBJ2-5; D gene unclear. Trimming stripped 0 bases from V and 5 bases from J, with 10 bases between. The CDR3 runs to 14 residues. Germline V gene sequence: CDR1 LGHDT, CDR2 YNNKEL (reference sequence). The CDR3 nucleotides are TGTGCCAGCAGCCAAGATGAAATGGGGGAGACCCAGTACTTC. Translated, it gives CASSQDEMGETQYF.

This clonotype was seen a few times. V and J are TRBV12-3 or TRBV12-4 and TRBJ2-7, with D perhaps matching TRBD2 (6 bases). This CDR3 has 17 amino acids. Between the trimmed V and J ends, which lost 2 bases and 3 bases, there was a span of 20 bases. The DNA of the CDR3 is TGTGCCAGCAGTTTAAGGCCTGGTTGGAGGGAAAACTACGAGCAGTACTTC. It translates to CASSLRPGWRENYEQYF.

This clonotype was seen only a few times. A read error may account for a junction end that differs from germline. This chain joins TRBV7-9 and TRBJ2-3; 11 bases map to TRBD2. Germline-derived CDR1 and CDR2 are SEHNR and FQNEAQ (reference sequence). The CDR3 has 15 amino acids. The CDR3 spells CVSSLLAGGADTQYF. In DNA form, the CDR3 reads TGTGTCAGCAGCTTATTAGCGGGAGGGGCAGATACGCAGTATTTT.

There are a few counts of this clonotype. The CDR3 loop reads CASPDWGADTQYF. DNA for the CDR3: TGTGCCAGTCCGGACTGGGGCGCAGATACGCAGTATTTT. This chain joins TRBV6-4 and TRBJ2-3; D tentatively reads TRBD1 or TRBD2 (5 bases each). V was cut by 9 bases and J by 4 bases, with 14 bases left in between. The CDR3 has 13 amino acids. Looked up from germline, CDR1 is MRHNA and CDR2 is SNTAGT.

The rearrangement uses TRBV10-3 and TRBJ2-7, with TRBD1 matching 8 bases. CDR3 length: 12 residues. The J segment lost 7 bases and the V segment lost 6 bases, leaving 5 bases of the junction unmatched. Germline values: CDR1 ENHRY, CDR2 SYGVKD. CDR3 region: CAISPGQAEQYV. For the CDR3, the DNA is TGTGCCATCAGCCCGGGACAGGCAGAGCAGTACGTC.

This clonotype was picked up a small number of times. CDR3 sequence: CASSLAGSGGTDTQYF. CDR3 sequence (DNA): TGTGCCAGCAGCTTAGCTGGGTCAGGAGGAACAGATACGCAGTATTTT. J is TRBJ2-3 and V is TRBV11-2, with D tentatively TRBD2 (5 bases). V was clipped by 1 base and J by 3 bases, with 14 bases between them. In germline, CDR1 is SGHAT, CDR2 FQNNGV. The CDR3 extends over 16 amino acids. Combining the CDR3 with reference TRBV11-2 and TRBJ2-3 gives the whole variable domain EAGVAQSPRYKIIEKRQSVAFWCNPISGHATLYWYQQILGQGPKLLIQFQNNGVVDDSQLPKDRFSAERLKGVDSTLKIQPAKLEDSAVYLCASSLAGSGGTDTQYFGPGTRLTVL.

This clonotype came up many times. This chain uses TRBV4-1 with TRBJ2-5, with 9 nucleotides matching TRBD2. Per germline, CDR1 MGHRA and CDR2 YSYEKL. The length of the CDR3 is 19 residues. With 3 bases clipped from V and 0 bases from J, the junction kept 14 bases outside the gene matches. CDR3 region: CASSHTGLAGSKYQETQYF. The CDR3, as DNA: TGCGCCAGCAGCCATACCGGGCTAGCGGGGTCGAAGTACCAAGAGACCCAGTACTTC.

This clonotype has just a few counts. The chain recombines TRBV20-1 with TRBJ2-7; perhaps TRBD2 as D (5 bases). This CDR3 comprises 13 residues. Looked up from germline, CDR1 is DFQATT and CDR2 is SNEGSKA (reference sequence). V lost 7 bases and J lost 7, with 20 bases in between. In DNA, the CDR3 is TGCAGTGTTAGCAGGACGGCTCGGGAAGAGCAGTACGTC. Its protein product is CSVSRTAREEQYV.

There are a few counts of this clonotype. V usage is TRBV12-3 or TRBV12-4 and J usage is TRBJ2-3; D gene uncertain. The CDR3 has 12 amino acids. Trimming cost V 4 bases and J 4 bases, with 6 bases left between them. In DNA form, the CDR3 reads TGTGCCAGCAGTTCCAGACCAGATACGCAGTATTTT. Amino acids: CASSSRPDTQYF.

The sample holds a few counts of this clonotype. This rearrangement joins TRBV24-1 to TRBJ2-1, with TRBD1 identical over 7 bases. The CDR3 loop spans 16 amino acids. Germline V gene sequence: CDR1 KGHDR, CDR2 SFDVKD. Unmatched junction bases numbered 3, after V lost 2 bases and J lost 0 bases. DNA of the CDR3: TGTGCCACCAGTGATTCAGGGGGTGGCTCCTACAATGAGCAGTTCTTC. This encodes CATSDSGGGSYNEQFF.

This clonotype was seen a few times. The chain recombines TRBV7-8 with TRBJ2-2; 9 nucleotides align to TRBD1. The germline V gene encodes CDR1 SGHVS and CDR2 FQNEAQ. Losses at the gene ends were 5 bases for V and 7 bases for J; bases not matched to a gene: 5. The CDR3 runs to 14 residues. The chain's CDR3 is CASSRDRAGGELFF. CDR3 DNA sequence: TGTGCCAGCAGCCGGGACAGGGCGGGCGGGGAGCTGTTTTTT.

CDR3 region: CATSDPGTGPITGELFF. In DNA form, the CDR3 reads TGTGCCACCAGTGATCCCGGGACAGGGCCGATCACCGGGGAGCTGTTTTTT. This chain joins TRBV24-1 and TRBJ2-2, with 9 bases fitting TRBD1. The V segment lost 3 bases and the J segment 4 bases; nucleotides outside the gene matches: 8. In germline, CDR1 is KGHDR, CDR2 SFDVKD. The CDR3 contains 17 residues.

At least ten counts were recorded for this clonotype. The chain joins TRBV5-1 to TRBJ2-1; 10 positions agree with TRBD2. The CDR3 consists of 15 residues. V shed 4 bases and J 2 bases; nucleotides not matched to a gene: 3. Per germline, CDR1 SGHRS and CDR2 YFSETQ. The CDR3 DNA follows: TGCGCCAGCAGCCAAACTAGCGGGACCTACAATGAGCAGTTCTTC. Protein: CASSQTSGTYNEQFF.

This clonotype has a handful of counts. The rearrangement joins TRBV5-1 to TRBJ1-1, with D uncertain. The V end lost 3 bases, the J end lost 3 bases, and 9 bases lay between the germline ends. CDR1 is SGHRS and CDR2 is YFSETQ in the germline V gene. There are 13 residues in the CDR3. The CDR3 DNA reads TGCGCCAGCAGCTCCCTCCCCGACACTGAAGCTTTCTTT. It codes for CASSSLPDTEAFF.

The rearrangement joins TRBV20-1 to TRBJ2-6; D possibly matches TRBD1 or TRBD2 (5 bases each). The germline V gene encodes CDR1 DFQATT and CDR2 SNEGSKA (reference sequence). Trimming took 6 bases from V and 0 from J, leaving 21 bases between them. The length of the CDR3 is 18 residues. In DNA form, the CDR3 reads TGCAGTGCCGCCCCGTTCGGGGCAGGGAGCTCTGGGGCCAACGTCCTGACTTTC. Its protein is CSAAPFGAGSSGANVLTF.

This chain uses TRBV5-1 with TRBJ2-1; 7 bases line up with TRBD2. There are 16 residues in the CDR3. Unmatched junction bases numbered 8, after V lost 3 bases and J lost 2 bases. Germline V gene lookup returns CDR1 SGHRS and CDR2 YFSETQ. The CDR3: CASSSGLRNAYNEQFF. The CDR3 region has the DNA TGCGCCAGCAGCTCGGGACTACGAAACGCCTACAATGAGCAGTTCTTC.